This T cell receptor beta chain was recovered during a study of cytomegalovirus exposure and HLA in healthy donors. The V and J ends lost 4 bases and 6 bases, in that order; junction bases with no gene match: 8. Germline CDR1 and CDR2: SGHTA and FQGNSA. CDR3 length: 18 amino acids. PCR employed 60 Vbeta and 13 Jbeta primers. Data came from immunoSEQ multiplex PCR; TCRdb stores just in-frame clones and leaves some out. In the table there are about 200,000 clones, around 80% of which are singletons. About this clone: Its antigen is unknown.

Study-level points and caveats: When presence/absence was analysed, sequencing depth was taken to be roughly uniform across donors. Clonal expansion, a later analysis showed, was greater in HLA-associated TCR beta chains than in equally common others. Most subjects had HLA-A and HLA-B alleles reportedly predicted accurately by TCR beta sequences.

V is TRBV7-2 and J is TRBJ2-2; TRBD2 aligns across 16 bases. Material for sequencing was PBMCs. The sequence came from a woman between 25 and 40 years old in good health and CMV-seropositive. CDR3 coding DNA: TGTGCCAGCAGCTCAGCCTGGGGGACTAGCGGGAGGGCCGGGGAGCTGTTTTTT. It yields the protein CASSSAWGTSGRAGELFF.